This TCR beta chain was obtained from a study of response to subunit inactivated influenza vaccine. Overall study findings and caveats: That few new T cells are recruited by each seasonal influenza vaccination was the authors' suggestion.

MiXCR, run by TCRdb on the RT-PCR reads, gives a single entry per CDR3 protein. The sample has 800,000 to 1,000,000 distinct CDR3 sequences; roughly 20% are singletons. Germline trimming cut 5 bases from V and 2 bases from J; bases unmatched to any gene: 4. Germline values: CDR1 SGHVS, CDR2 FQNEAQ. This CDR3 spans 15 amino acids. Ten or more counts support this clonotype. Its target is unknown. The starting material was PBMCs from blood, obtained less than 6 days after vaccination. This sequence joins TRBV7-8 and TRBJ2-5; TRBD2 agrees at 11 bases. The source is a man aged 50-60 years who received an inactivated influenza vaccine. CDR3 in DNA: TGTGCCAGCAGCGATGGGACTAGCGGACAAGAGACCCAGTACTTC. Translated, it gives CASSDGTSGQETQYF.